These 21 T cell receptor beta chains originate from one sample sequenced in a study of T-cell reconstitution after alpha-beta-depleted transplantation in children. This sample's TCRbeta library carried unique molecular identifier barcodes. MiXCR was run by TCRdb on the PCR reads, yielding one entry per CDR3 protein. This table holds nearly 550,000 distinct CDR3 sequences, approximately 20% found once. The material sequenced was PBMCs from the stem cell graft donor, taken from the stem cell graft. These receptors all stem from a human donor who donated a stem cell graft to a child with acute lymphoblastic leukemia.

This clonotype was detected a few times. The rearrangement links TRBV12-3 or TRBV12-4 to TRBJ2-7, with TRBD2 matching 10 bases. This CDR3 spans 17 amino acids. After removal of 5 bases from V and 2 bases from J, the junction contained 12 bases not matched to a gene. CDR3 sequence: CASSLRGSGRPPYEQYF. Here the CDR3 DNA reads TGTGCCAGCAGTCTTCGGGGTAGCGGGAGGCCCCCCTACGAGCAGTACTTC.

This clonotype came up a few times. The chain employs TRBV9 and TRBJ2-1; 10 nucleotides agree with TRBD2. The CDR3 has 15 residues. Trimming removed 0 bases from V and 8 bases from J; junction bases left unmatched: 5. The V gene's germline CDR1 is SGDLS and CDR2 YYNGEE. CDR3 sequence (DNA): TGTGCCAGCAGCGTAGTCTCTAGCGGGAGTTATGAGCAGTTCTTC. This codes for CASSVVSSGSYEQFF.

V gene TRBV29-1 combines with J gene TRBJ2-1; no firm D call. V was clipped by 8 bases and J by 2 bases, with 10 bases between them. Germline-derived CDR1 and CDR2 are SQVTM and ANQGSEA. The CDR3 extends over 12 amino acids. The CDR3 coding sequence is TGCAGCCCCCGAAACCCCTACAATGAGCAGTTCTTC. Its protein is CSPRNPYNEQFF.

This clonotype was seen only a few times. This chain connects TRBV12-3 or TRBV12-4 to TRBJ1-4; unclear D gene. With 10 bases removed from V and 4 bases from J, the gap between germline ends came to 10 bases. CDR3 length: 12 amino acids. Here the CDR3 reads CATRRINEKLFF. The CDR3, as DNA: TGTGCCACCAGACGAATTAATGAAAAACTGTTTTTT.

The CDR3: CSASVVGRNNYGYTF. Here the CDR3 DNA reads TGCAGTGCTAGTGTAGTGGGACGGAACAACTATGGCTACACCTTC. The rearrangement uses TRBV20-1 and TRBJ1-2; a weak D match, TRBD1 (5 bases). The length of the CDR3 is 15 residues. Between the trimmed V and J ends, which lost 3 bases and 2 bases, there was a span of 16 bases. Germline CDR1 is DFQATT and CDR2 is SNEGSKA (reference sequence).

The chain combines TRBV20-1 with TRBJ1-1; TRBD1 aligns across 7 bases. The ends lost 6 bases at V and 4 bases at J; junction bases unmatched: 8. There are 13 residues in the CDR3. The germline gives CDR1 DFQATT, CDR2 SNEGSKA (reference sequence). The CDR3 loop is CSAPTGMSTEAFF. The CDR3 DNA is TGCAGTGCCCCGACAGGGATGAGCACTGAAGCTTTCTTT.

The chain has TRBV20-1 and TRBJ2-1; D ambiguous. The germline CDR1 and CDR2 sequences are DFQATT and SNEGSKA (reference sequence). Trimming took off 5 bases at V and 7 bases at J, with 12 bases between the two ends. This CDR3 is 12 amino acids long. The CDR3 nucleotides are TGCAGTGCTGGGAATGGTGATAATGAGCAGTTCTTC. Translated: CSAGNGDNEQFF.

This clonotype came up many times. The genes are TRBV12-3 or TRBV12-4 and TRBJ1-2, with unresolved D. With 7 bases removed from V and 0 bases from J, the gap between germline ends came to 9 bases. There are 13 residues in the CDR3. CDR3 in amino acids: CASTVGTNYGYTF. The CDR3 bases are TGTGCCAGCACCGTGGGGACTAACTATGGCTACACCTTC.

The rearrangement joins TRBV5-1 to TRBJ2-7; D is possibly TRBD1 (5 bases). Germline V gene lookup returns CDR1 SGHRS and CDR2 YFSETQ. Deletions cut 4 bases from V and 0 bases from J, with 11 bases between. CDR3 size: 14 residues. This CDR3 is CASSKQATSYEQYF. Here the CDR3 DNA reads TGCGCCAGCAGCAAACAGGCAACCTCCTACGAGCAGTACTTC.

This chain's CDR3 is CASSWSGANVLTF. The CDR3 DNA reads TGTGCCAGCAGTTGGTCTGGGGCCAACGTCCTGACTTTC. The V call is TRBV12-3 or TRBV12-4, the J call TRBJ2-6, with D unresolved. There are 13 residues in the CDR3. V was cut by 4 bases and J by 1 base, with 2 bases left in between.

The rearrangement uses TRBV28 and TRBJ1-1, with a tentative D call TRBD1 (5 bases). Germline V gene lookup returns CDR1 MDHEN and CDR2 SYDVKM. The CDR3 is 13 amino acids. V lost 6 bases and J lost 1, with 9 bases in between. The CDR3 sequence: CASREGQNTEAFF. Written as DNA, the CDR3 is TGTGCCAGCAGGGAAGGACAGAACACTGAAGCTTTCTTT.

A word on this clonotype: Without the conserved terminal phenylalanine or tryptophan, this CDR3 likely stems from a read error. V and J are TRBV14 and TRBJ2-3; the D is unclear. There are 11 residues in the CDR3. Germline lookup yields CDR1 SGHDN and CDR2 FVKESK. V was shortened by 0 bases and J by 9 bases, with 4 bases between the two germline ends. The CDR3: CASSQEGTQYL. Written as DNA, the CDR3 is TGTGCCAGCAGCCAAGAGGGCACGCAGTATCTT.

This clonotype was seen a handful of times. The chain uses TRBV12-3 or TRBV12-4 and TRBJ1-5; D might be TRBD1 (5 bases). There are 14 residues in the CDR3. The V gene lost 5 bases and the J gene lost 6 bases, with 14 bases spanning the gap. CDR3 region: CASSQGARAQPQHF. CDR3 nucleotides: TGTGCCAGCAGTCAGGGAGCCCGAGCTCAGCCCCAGCATTTT.

A few counts support this clonotype. The J gene is TRBJ1-2, the V gene TRBV9, with 7 bases that match TRBD1. The CDR3 is 15 amino acids. Germline trimming cut 3 bases from V and 0 bases from J; bases unmatched to any gene: 5. Germline V gene sequence: CDR1 SGDLS, CDR2 YYNGEE. The CDR3 sequence is CASSAWDSSNYGYTF. In DNA form, the CDR3 reads TGTGCCAGCAGCGCCTGGGACAGCTCTAACTATGGCTACACCTTC.

In this sample, this clonotype turned up a few times. The chain is built from TRBV6-4 and TRBJ2-2, with a weak D call TRBD1 (5 bases). CDR1 MRHNA and CDR2 SNTAGT come from the germline V gene. Trimming stripped 5 bases from V and 8 bases from J, with 12 bases between. CDR3 size: 13 residues. The CDR3 DNA reads TGTGCCAGCAGTCTCGGACAAGAGGGGGAGCTGTTTTTT. It specifies CASSLGQEGELFF.

The V gene is TRBV6-2 or TRBV6-3, the J gene TRBJ2-3; 11 positions agree with TRBD2. J gave up 4 bases and V 0 bases, and 6 bases lay outside the gene matches. The CDR3 covers 17 residues. In germline, CDR1 is MNHEY, CDR2 SVGEGT. The CDR3: CASSYSTRLAGSDTQYF. As DNA, the CDR3 is TGTGCCAGCAGTTACTCGACGAGACTAGCGGGATCAGATACGCAGTATTTT.

The J gene is TRBJ2-7, the V gene TRBV21-1; TRBD2, the D gene given by the table, was not confirmed from the DNA. TRBV21-1 is reported as a pseudogene. The CDR3 is 15 amino acids. In nucleotides, the CDR3 is TGTGCCAGCAGCTCTAGCGGGAGGGCCTTCGACGAGCAGTACTTC. Translating gives CASSSSGRAFDEQYF.

DNA for the CDR3: TGCAGTGCTAGGGACCCTGGGACCGACCTCTGGGAGCAGTACTTC. Its protein product is CSARDPGTDLWEQYF. This sequence joins TRBV20-1 and TRBJ2-7, with D possibly called TRBD1 or TRBD2 (5 bases each). V dropped 3 bases and J dropped 7 bases, with 22 bases sitting between them. Germline assignment: CDR1 DFQATT and CDR2 SNEGSKA (reference sequence). This CDR3 is 15 amino acids long.

This chain uses TRBV2 with TRBJ1-1, with 7 positions matching TRBD1. After removal of 5 bases from V and 1 base from J, the junction contained 10 bases not matched to a gene. The CDR3 spans 16 residues. Germline assignment: CDR1 SNHLY and CDR2 FYNNEI. CDR3 region: CASSLSGTARNTEAFF. CDR3 nucleotides: TGTGCCAGCAGTTTATCCGGGACAGCCAGGAACACTGAAGCTTTCTTT.

This clonotype occurred a few times. The chain links TRBV16 to TRBJ1-1; D call uncertain. V gave up 7 bases and J gave up 4 bases, with 16 bases separating them. This CDR3 has 14 amino acids. Germline CDR1 is KGHSY and CDR2 is FQNENV. This CDR3 is CASTTDADGTEAFF. CDR3 nucleotide sequence: TGTGCCAGCACCACAGATGCGGATGGCACTGAAGCTTTCTTT. Combining the CDR3 with reference TRBV16 and TRBJ1-1 gives the whole variable domain GEEVAQTPKHLVRGEGQKAKLYCAPIKGHSYVFWYQQVLKNEFKFLISFQNENVFDETGMPKERFSAKCLPNSPCSLEIQATKLEDSAVYFCASTTDADGTEAFFGQGTRLTVV.

This clonotype appeared many times. The chain has TRBV9 and TRBJ2-7; 7 nucleotides line up with TRBD1. The germline CDR1 and CDR2 sequences are SGDLS and YYNGEE. V gave up 5 bases and J gave up 3 bases; unmatched junction bases: 5. CDR3 length: 13 amino acids. DNA of the CDR3: TGTGCCAGCAGTCCACAGGGGAGCTACGAGCAGTACTTC. It translates to CASSPQGSYEQYF.